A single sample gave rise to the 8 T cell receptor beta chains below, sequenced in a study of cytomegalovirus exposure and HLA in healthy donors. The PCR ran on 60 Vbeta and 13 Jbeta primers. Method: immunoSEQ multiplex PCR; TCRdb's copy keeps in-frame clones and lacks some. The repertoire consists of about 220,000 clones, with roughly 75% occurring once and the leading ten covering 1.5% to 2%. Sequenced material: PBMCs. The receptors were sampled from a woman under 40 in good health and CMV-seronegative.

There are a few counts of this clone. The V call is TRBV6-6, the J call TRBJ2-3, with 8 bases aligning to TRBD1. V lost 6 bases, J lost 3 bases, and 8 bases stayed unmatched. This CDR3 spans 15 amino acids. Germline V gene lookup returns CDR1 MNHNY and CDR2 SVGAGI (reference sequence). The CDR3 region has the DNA TGTGCCAGCAGGTCCAGAACAGGGGGGACAGATACGCAGTATTTT. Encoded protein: CASRSRTGGTDTQYF.

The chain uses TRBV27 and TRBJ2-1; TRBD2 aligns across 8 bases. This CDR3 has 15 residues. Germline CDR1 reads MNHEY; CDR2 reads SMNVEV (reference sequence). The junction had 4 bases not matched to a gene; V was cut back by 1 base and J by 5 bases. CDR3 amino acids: CASSLWGGGHNEQFF. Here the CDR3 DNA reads TGTGCCAGCAGTTTATGGGGCGGGGGGCACAATGAGCAGTTCTTC.

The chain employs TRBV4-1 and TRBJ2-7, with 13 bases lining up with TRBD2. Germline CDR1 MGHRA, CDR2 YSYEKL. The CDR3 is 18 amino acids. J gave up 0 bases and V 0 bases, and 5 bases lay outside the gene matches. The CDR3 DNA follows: TGCGCCAGCAGCCAAGAAAGGGGACTAGCGGGATACTCCTACGAGCAGTACTTC. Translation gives CASSQERGLAGYSYEQYF.

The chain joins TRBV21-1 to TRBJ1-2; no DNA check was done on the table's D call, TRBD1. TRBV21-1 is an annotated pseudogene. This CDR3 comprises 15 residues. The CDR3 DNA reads TGTGCCAGCAGCTCACCGGGACATTCTAACTATGGCTACACCTTC. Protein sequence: CASSSPGHSNYGYTF.

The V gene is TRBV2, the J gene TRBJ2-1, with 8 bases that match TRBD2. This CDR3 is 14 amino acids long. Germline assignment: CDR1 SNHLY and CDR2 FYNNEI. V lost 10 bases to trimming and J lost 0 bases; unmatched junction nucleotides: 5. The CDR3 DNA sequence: TGTGCCACCAGCGGGAGTGTCTCCTACAATGAGCAGTTCTTC. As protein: CATSGSVSYNEQFF.

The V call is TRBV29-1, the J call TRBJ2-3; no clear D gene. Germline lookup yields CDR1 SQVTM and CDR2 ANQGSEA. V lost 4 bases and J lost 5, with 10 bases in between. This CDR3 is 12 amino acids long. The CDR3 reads CSVVKIGDTQYF. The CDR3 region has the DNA TGCAGCGTTGTTAAGATCGGAGATACGCAGTATTTT.

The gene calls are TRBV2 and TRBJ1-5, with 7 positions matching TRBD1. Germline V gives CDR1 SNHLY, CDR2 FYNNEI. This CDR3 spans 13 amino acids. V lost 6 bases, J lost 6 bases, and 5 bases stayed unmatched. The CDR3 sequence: CASSYRGGQPQHF. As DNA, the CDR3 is TGTGCCAGCAGCTACAGGGGAGGTCAGCCCCAGCATTTT.

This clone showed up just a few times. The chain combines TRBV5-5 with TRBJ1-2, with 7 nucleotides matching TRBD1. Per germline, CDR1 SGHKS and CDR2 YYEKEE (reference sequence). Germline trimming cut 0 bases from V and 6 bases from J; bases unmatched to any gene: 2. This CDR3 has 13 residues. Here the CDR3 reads CASSLGQGDGYTF. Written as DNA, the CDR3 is TGTGCCAGCAGCTTGGGACAGGGAGATGGCTACACCTTC.